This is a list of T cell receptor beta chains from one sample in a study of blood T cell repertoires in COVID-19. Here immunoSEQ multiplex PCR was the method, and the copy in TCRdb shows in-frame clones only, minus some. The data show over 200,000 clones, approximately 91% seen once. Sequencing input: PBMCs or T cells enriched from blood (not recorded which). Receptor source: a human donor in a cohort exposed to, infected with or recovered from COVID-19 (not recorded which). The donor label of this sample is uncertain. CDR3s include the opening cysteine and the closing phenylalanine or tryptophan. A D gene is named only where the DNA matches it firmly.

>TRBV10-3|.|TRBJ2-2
CAIAEEPLGTGELFF
TGTGCCATCGCGGAGGAGCCGTTAGGGACCGGGGAGCTGTTTTTT
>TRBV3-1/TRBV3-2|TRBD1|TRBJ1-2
CASSPSGQNYGYTF
TGTGCCAGCAGCCCTTCGGGACAGAACTATGGCTACACCTTC
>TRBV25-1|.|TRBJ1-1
CASSDRQSTEAFF
TGTGCCAGCAGTGACAGACAGTCCACTGAAGCTTTCTTT
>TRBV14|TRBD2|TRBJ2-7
CASSQDAARGEYEQYF
TGTGCCAGCAGCCAAGATGCGGCACGGGGGGAGTACGAGCAGTACTTC
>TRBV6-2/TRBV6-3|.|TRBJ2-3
CASSSGFGTQYF
TGTGCCAGCAGTTCGGGATTCGGTACGCAGTATTTT
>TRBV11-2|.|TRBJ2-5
CASSPRDGRAQYF
TGTGCCAGCAGCCCGCGGGACGGTCGGGCCCAGTACTTC
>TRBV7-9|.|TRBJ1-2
CASSLSTAGYTF
TGTGCCAGCAGCTTGAGTACCGCTGGCTACACCTTC
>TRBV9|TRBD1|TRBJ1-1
CASSVLTGDTEAFF
TGTGCCAGCAGCGTATTGACAGGGGACACTGAAGCTTTCTTT
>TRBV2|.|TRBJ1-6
CASSDGGPYNSPLHF
TGTGCCAGCAGTGATGGGGGCCCCTATAATTCACCCCTCCACTTT
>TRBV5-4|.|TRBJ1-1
CASSLDDFLMNTEAFF
TGTGCCAGCAGCTTAGACGACTTTCTCATGAACACTGAAGCTTTCTTT
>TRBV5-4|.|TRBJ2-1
CASSGRLTANSYNEQFF
TGTGCCAGCAGCGGGAGGCTTACAGCGAACTCCTACAATGAGCAGTTCTTC
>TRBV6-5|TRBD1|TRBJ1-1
CASSSLQGADTEAFF
TGTGCCAGCAGTTCCCTACAGGGGGCGGACACTGAAGCTTTCTTT
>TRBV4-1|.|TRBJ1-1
CASSQGWAGMNTEAFF
TGCGCCAGCAGCCAGGGGTGGGCAGGGATGAACACTGAAGCTTTCTTT
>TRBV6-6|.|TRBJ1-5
CASSYGTLISNQPQHF
TGTGCCAGCAGTTACGGGACACTAATTAGCAATCAGCCCCAGCATTTT
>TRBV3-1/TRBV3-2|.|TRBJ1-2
CASSPWGQTYGYTF
TGTGCCAGCAGCCCTTGGGGACAAACCTATGGCTACACCTTC
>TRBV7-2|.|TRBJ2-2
CASSYSGGGELFF
TGTGCCAGCAGCTACTCCGGGGGCGGGGAGCTGTTTTTT